Below are 25 T cell receptor beta chains sequenced from a single sample in a study of beta chain features in type 1 diabetes. Since all of the isolated RNA was reverse transcribed, expressed TCRB transcripts were what got sequenced. The table came from immunoSEQ multiplex PCR; TCRdb's copy has only in-frame clones and leaves some out. The repertoire consists of 200,000 to 300,000 clones, with 25% to 35% occurring once and the leading ten covering about 3.9%. Sequences were obtained from central memory CD4+ T cells from blood. All receptors derive from a man in his thirties or forties in good health.

In DNA form, the CDR3 reads TGTGCCAGCAGTCCACCGACCCAGGGCAATGAGCAGTTCTTC. Its protein product is CASSPPTQGNEQFF. This chain links TRBV27 with TRBJ2-1; maybe TRBD1 (5 bases). Per germline, CDR1 MNHEY and CDR2 SMNVEV (reference sequence). CDR3 length: 14 amino acids. V gave up 5 bases and J gave up 6 bases, with 14 bases separating them.

J is TRBJ2-5 and V is TRBV11-2, with a weak D call TRBD2 (5 bases). Trimming took 3 bases from V and 5 from J, leaving 10 bases between them. CDR3 length: 13 amino acids. Germline CDR1 and CDR2: SGHAT and FQNNGV. The CDR3 sequence: CASSLRVIETQYF. For the CDR3, the DNA is TGTGCCAGCAGCTTGAGGGTGATCGAGACCCAGTACTTC.

The chain links TRBV4-2 to TRBJ2-1, with D tentatively TRBD2 (5 bases). Trimming left V 0 bases short and J 6 bases short, with 9 bases between. This CDR3 comprises 14 residues. Germline CDR1 LGHNA, CDR2 YNFKEQ. CDR3 nucleotide sequence: TGTGCCAGCAGCCAAGATACGGGGTTCAATGAGCAGTTCTTC. It specifies CASSQDTGFNEQFF.

Concerning this clone: Other DNA sequences in this specimen translate into the identical CDR3. The rearrangement links TRBV29-1 to TRBJ2-7; D unclear. Trimming took off 1 base at V and 3 bases at J, with 4 bases between the two ends. Germline V CDR1 and CDR2: SQVTM, ANQGSEA. This CDR3 spans 11 amino acids. The CDR3 loop reads CSVEASYEQYF. In nucleotides, the CDR3 is TGCAGCGTTGAAGCCAGCTACGAGCAGTACTTC.

The V call is TRBV5-1, the J call TRBJ2-2; the D is unclear. The CDR3 runs 15 residues. V was trimmed by 2 bases and J by 0 bases, leaving 8 bases between them. CDR1 is SGHRS and CDR2 is YFSETQ in the germline V gene. The CDR3 sequence is CASSLSQANTGELFF. Written as DNA, the CDR3 is TGCGCCAGCAGCTTAAGTCAGGCGAACACCGGGGAGCTGTTTTTT.

The chain joins TRBV19 to TRBJ1-2; D remains ambiguous. The CDR3 totals 12 residues. CDR1 and CDR2 from the germline V gene are LNHDA and SQIVND (reference sequence). With 8 bases removed from V and 4 bases from J, the gap between germline ends came to 11 bases. The DNA for the CDR3 is TGTGCCAGTGGGAGGCAGCTCTATGGCTACACCTTC. It codes for CASGRQLYGYTF. The full variable domain, in which reference TRBV19 and TRBJ1-2 provide the parts outside the CDR3, is DGGITQSPKYLFRKEGQNVTLSCEQNLNHDAMYWYRQDPGQGLRLIYYSQIVNDFQKGDIAEGYSVSREKKESFPLTVTSAQKNPTAFYLCASGRQLYGYTFGSGTRLTVV.

The gene calls are TRBV30 and TRBJ1-2, with D unresolved. Germline V gene lookup returns CDR1 GTSNPN and CDR2 SVGIG (reference sequence). V was trimmed by 0 bases and J by 1 base, leaving 15 bases between them. This CDR3 has 16 residues. This CDR3 is CAWSVRSSFFNYGYTF. In nucleotides, the CDR3 is TGTGCCTGGAGTGTACGATCCAGTTTCTTTAACTATGGCTACACCTTC.

The chain links TRBV29-1 to TRBJ2-1; perhaps TRBD2 as D (6 bases). The CDR3 is 15 residues long. Germline V gene sequence: CDR1 SQVTM, CDR2 ANQGSEA. The V and J ends lost 3 bases and 6 bases respectively, with 18 bases between them. The CDR3 coding sequence is TGCAGCGTTGACGGGAGAGGGCGGGTACGCAATGAGCAGTTCTTC. Residues: CSVDGRGRVRNEQFF.

The chain is built from TRBV27 and TRBJ1-5; D gene uncertain. CDR3 length equals 13 residues. The germline V gene has CDR1 MNHEY and CDR2 SMNVEV (reference sequence). With 6 bases removed from V and 5 bases from J, the gap between germline ends came to 11 bases. This chain's CDR3 is CASRPQRDQPQHF. CDR3 nucleotide sequence: TGTGCCAGCAGGCCTCAGAGGGATCAGCCCCAGCATTTT.

This clone was seen more than once but under ten times. J is TRBJ2-7 and V is TRBV11-2, with D uncertain. The CDR3 contains 15 residues. Germline V gives CDR1 SGHAT, CDR2 FQNNGV. V dropped 5 bases and J dropped 2 bases, with 16 bases sitting between them. The CDR3 DNA sequence: TGTGCCAGCAGCCCCCTCAGGATACCGCCCTACGAGCAGTACTTC. This gives the protein CASSPLRIPPYEQYF.

This clone was detected only a few times. The genes are TRBV11-2 and TRBJ2-1; D is unclear. The length of the CDR3 is 12 residues. Trimming cost V 5 bases and J 7 bases, with 9 bases left between them. Germline V gene lookup returns CDR1 SGHAT and CDR2 FQNNGV. CDR3 region: CASSPVLNEQFF. The CDR3, as DNA: TGTGCCAGCAGCCCTGTCTTAAATGAGCAGTTCTTC. The variable domain in full, with the rest retrieved from reference TRBV11-2 and TRBJ2-1, is EAGVAQSPRYKIIEKRQSVAFWCNPISGHATLYWYQQILGQGPKLLIQFQNNGVVDDSQLPKDRFSAERLKGVDSTLKIQPAKLEDSAVYLCASSPVLNEQFFGPGTRLTVL.

This clone has only a few counts. This chain joins TRBV7-7 and TRBJ2-1, with D hard to call. The CDR3 loop spans 13 amino acids. CDR1 SSHAT and CDR2 FNYEAQ come from the germline V gene (reference sequence). Trimming left V 5 bases short and J 5 bases short, with 10 bases between. This CDR3 is CASSPGPNNEQFF. The CDR3 DNA reads TGTGCCAGCAGCCCTGGACCGAACAATGAGCAGTTCTTC.

This clone was picked up a small number of times. The rearrangement uses TRBV5-6 and TRBJ2-3; 9 nucleotides match TRBD2. Germline CDR1 reads SGHDT; CDR2 reads YYEEEE. The V segment lost 4 bases and the J segment 2 bases; nucleotides outside the gene matches: 14. The CDR3 contains 18 residues. CDR3 protein: CASSPGLSGSPITDTQYF. The CDR3 bases are TGTGCCAGCAGCCCTGGGCTTAGCGGGAGCCCTATCACAGATACGCAGTATTTT.

CDR3: CASSRTRAGANVLTF. CDR3 nucleotides: TGTGCCAGCAGCCGGACCCGGGCGGGGGCCAACGTCCTGACTTTC. The chain combines TRBV7-2 with TRBJ2-6; D uncertain. The CDR3 extends over 15 amino acids. Germline V gene data show CDR1 as SGHTA and CDR2 as FQGNSA. Trimming took 5 bases from V and 4 from J, leaving 12 bases between them.

This clone was found a few times. This rearrangement joins TRBV9 to TRBJ2-5; D not certain. The germline CDR1 and CDR2 sequences are SGDLS and YYNGEE. CDR3 length: 14 residues. Between the trimmed V and J ends, which lost 5 bases and 2 bases, there was a span of 13 bases. The CDR3 DNA follows: TGTGCCAGCAGTCCTCCGGGTGTACAAGAGACCCAGTACTTC. Residues: CASSPPGVQETQYF.

This rearrangement joins TRBV18 to TRBJ2-1; the D is unclear. V was cut by 3 bases and J by 5 bases, with 8 bases left in between. Germline assignment: CDR1 KGHSH and CDR2 LQKENI. The CDR3 runs to 13 residues. As DNA, the CDR3 is TGTGCCAGCTCACCCCTAACGGACAATGAGCAGTTCTTC. It specifies CASSPLTDNEQFF.

The rearrangement uses TRBV30 and TRBJ1-6; D is unresolved. From germline, CDR1 is GTSNPN and CDR2 SVGIG (reference sequence). V was trimmed by 7 bases and J by 8 bases, leaving 18 bases between them. The CDR3 runs to 14 residues. The CDR3 protein is CAYYSGIRDSPLHF. The DNA for the CDR3 is TGTGCCTACTACTCCGGGATAAGGGATTCACCCCTCCACTTT. The full variable domain, rest sourced from reference TRBV30 and TRBJ1-6, is SQTIHQWPATLVQPVGSPLSLECTVEGTSNPNLYWYRQAAGRGLQLLFYSVGIGQISSEVPQNLSASRPQDRQFILSSKKLLLSDSGFYLCAYYSGIRDSPLHFGNGTRLTVT.

The chain recombines TRBV29-1 with TRBJ2-7; D uncertain. Germline CDR1 SQVTM, CDR2 ANQGSEA. This CDR3 has 13 residues. The V end was cut by 1 base, the J end by 2 bases, with 9 bases between. The CDR3 reads CSVEGPTTYEQYF. CDR3 bases: TGCAGCGTTGAAGGCCCCACCACCTACGAGCAGTACTTC.

V usage is TRBV11-1 and J usage is TRBJ1-2; TRBD1 matches 8 bases. Germline V lookup: CDR1 SGHAT, CDR2 FQDESV (reference sequence). This CDR3 is built from 14 residues. The V segment lost 5 bases and the J segment 2 bases; nucleotides outside the gene matches: 4. The DNA for the CDR3 is TGTGCCAGCAGCCCTCGGACAGGGAACTATGGCTACACCTTC. This translates into CASSPRTGNYGYTF.

The sample holds a few counts of this clone. The chain couples TRBV10-3 to TRBJ2-7, with D uncertain. The CDR3 spans 13 residues. In germline, CDR1 is ENHRY, CDR2 SYGVKD. Trimming cost V 2 bases and J 5 bases, with 10 bases left between them. CDR3 residues: CAISEGPDHEQYF. CDR3 DNA sequence: TGTGCCATCAGTGAGGGGCCGGACCACGAGCAGTACTTC.

This sequence joins TRBV9 and TRBJ2-5; D call uncertain. The CDR3 is 16 residues long. The germline V and J ends were trimmed by 0 bases and 0 bases, with 12 bases remaining between them. Germline V gives CDR1 SGDLS, CDR2 YYNGEE. CDR3 in DNA: TGTGCCAGCAGCGTAGAGCGAGACACGTACCAAGAGACCCAGTACTTC. Protein sequence: CASSVERDTYQETQYF.

The CDR3 DNA reads TGTGCCAGCAGCTTCGTAGGGGCTAGCACAGATACGCAGTATTTT. Translated: CASSFVGASTDTQYF. The chain employs TRBV7-6 and TRBJ2-3, with D possibly TRBD1 on 5 matching bases. V lost 3 bases and J lost 0, with 10 bases in between. The CDR3 has 15 residues. Germline values: CDR1 SGHVS, CDR2 FNYEAQ.

This clone was counted between two and nine times. This chain connects TRBV29-1 to TRBJ1-2; the match to TRBD1 covers 9 bases. The V gene's germline CDR1 is SQVTM and CDR2 ANQGSEA. The ends lost 6 bases at V and 2 bases at J; junction bases unmatched: 7. This CDR3 comprises 14 residues. CDR3 in amino acids: CSVGDRAINYGYTF. The CDR3 DNA reads TGCAGCGTCGGGGACAGGGCGATAAACTATGGCTACACCTTC.

The chain carries TRBV30 and TRBJ2-1; 9 bases align to TRBD2. The V and J ends lost 3 bases and 7 bases, in that order; junction bases with no gene match: 13. The CDR3 is made up of 16 amino acids. Germline V gene sequence: CDR1 GTSNPN, CDR2 SVGIG (reference sequence). The CDR3 nucleotides read TGTGCCTGGAGCAGTAGCGGGAGTACTGTGTTGAATGAGCAGTTCTTC. Its protein product is CAWSSSGSTVLNEQFF. The whole variable domain, filled in from reference TRBV30 and TRBJ2-1, reads SQTIHQWPATLVQPVGSPLSLECTVEGTSNPNLYWYRQAAGRGLQLLFYSVGIGQISSEVPQNLSASRPQDRQFILSSKKLLLSDSGFYLCAWSSSGSTVLNEQFFGPGTRLTVL.

This clone has just a few counts. The CDR3 DNA reads as TGTGCCAGCAGCTTGATTGGACAGGGGTACAATGAGCAGTTCTTC. This encodes CASSLIGQGYNEQFF. The chain carries TRBV5-6 and TRBJ2-1, with TRBD1 matching over 9 bases. J gave up 4 bases and V 1 base, and 3 bases lay outside the gene matches. Germline loops: CDR1 SGHDT, CDR2 YYEEEE. This CDR3 has 15 amino acids.